These T cell receptor beta chains were read from a single sample in a study of shared clonotypes between healthy human individuals. Clones were read by immunoSEQ multiplex PCR, and TCRdb kept only the in-frame ones, dropping some. Of 2 million to 2.5 million clones listed, approximately 94% are singletons. The sequencing input was naive CD4+ T cells from PBMCs. The receptor set was obtained from a man between 18 and 35 years old in good health. Some clones in this sample may be carry-over from other donors' samples. The CDR3 runs from the conserved cysteine through the conserved F or W. The order of the fields is J gene, D gene, V gene, CDR3 protein. The D gene is left open where the match is weak.

J gene: TRBJ2-1
D gene: NA
V gene: TRBV25-1
CDR3 protein: CASSEYSREQFF

J gene: TRBJ2-6
D gene: TRBD1
V gene: TRBV27
CDR3 protein: CASNPGQGLPGANVLTF

J gene: TRBJ1-3
D gene: NA
V gene: TRBV7-9
CDR3 protein: CASSLEASGNTIYF

J gene: TRBJ2-3
D gene: NA
V gene: TRBV30
CDR3 protein: CAWSPAPSSDTQYF

J gene: TRBJ1-1
D gene: NA
V gene: TRBV30
CDR3 protein: CAWTEVVWTEAFF

J gene: TRBJ1-2
D gene: NA
V gene: TRBV18
CDR3 protein: CASSPPGGLRDYGYTF

J gene: TRBJ2-1
D gene: NA
V gene: TRBV7-2
CDR3 protein: CASSVLGGVSHEQFF

J gene: TRBJ2-7
D gene: TRBD2
V gene: TRBV7-2
CDR3 protein: CASSDGTSGRIGGEQYF

J gene: TRBJ2-1
D gene: TRBD1
V gene: TRBV28
CDR3 protein: CASSWRQGALYNEQFF

J gene: TRBJ1-5
D gene: NA
V gene: TRBV27
CDR3 protein: CASSLGGRQPQHF

J gene: TRBJ2-1
D gene: TRBD2
V gene: TRBV6-1
CDR3 protein: CASLVAGGGGEQFF

J gene: TRBJ2-5
D gene: NA
V gene: TRBV4-1
CDR3 protein: CASSHSDWALKETQYF

J gene: TRBJ2-6
D gene: TRBD2
V gene: TRBV29-1
CDR3 protein: CSVDAGAGANVLTF

J gene: TRBJ2-1
D gene: NA
V gene: TRBV28
CDR3 protein: CASGGGTYNEQFF

J gene: TRBJ2-7
D gene: TRBD1
V gene: TRBV14
CDR3 protein: CASSQGATGALF

J gene: TRBJ2-7
D gene: NA
V gene: TRBV10-3
CDR3 protein: CAVTGSPDPYEQYF

J gene: TRBJ1-2
D gene: TRBD1
V gene: TRBV7-9
CDR3 protein: CASSHGQGRYGYTF

J gene: TRBJ1-2
D gene: NA
V gene: TRBV28
CDR3 protein: CASSLMGGSNYGYTF

J gene: TRBJ1-1
D gene: NA
V gene: TRBV4-2
CDR3 protein: CASSREGKDTTEAFF

J gene: TRBJ2-1
D gene: NA
V gene: TRBV6-5
CDR3 protein: CAVGGSSYNEQFF

J gene: TRBJ1-5
D gene: NA
V gene: TRBV7-6
CDR3 protein: CASSSGSSNQPQHF

J gene: TRBJ2-7
D gene: NA
V gene: TRBV2
CDR3 protein: CASRWETAPYF

J gene: TRBJ2-7
D gene: NA
V gene: TRBV7-9
CDR3 protein: CASSLTTYEQYF

J gene: TRBJ2-5
D gene: NA
V gene: TRBV25-1
CDR3 protein: CASTEGGTGETQYF

J gene: TRBJ2-5
D gene: NA
V gene: TRBV9
CDR3 protein: CASSVERTGETQYF

J gene: TRBJ1-1
D gene: NA
V gene: TRBV9
CDR3 protein: CASSVGVLRTEAFF

J gene: TRBJ2-3
D gene: TRBD1
V gene: TRBV25-1
CDR3 protein: CASTDRFSTDTQYF

J gene: TRBJ1-1
D gene: NA
V gene: TRBV5-1
CDR3 protein: CASSPPENMNTEAFF

J gene: TRBJ2-1
D gene: TRBD2
V gene: TRBV18
CDR3 protein: CASSPIRTSGSGNEQFF

J gene: TRBJ2-7
D gene: TRBD1
V gene: TRBV2
CDR3 protein: CASSRQGEKQYF

J gene: TRBJ2-3
D gene: TRBD1
V gene: TRBV11-1
CDR3 protein: CASSLGDRRQYF

J gene: TRBJ2-5
D gene: TRBD1
V gene: TRBV11-2
CDR3 protein: CASSLSRQGVWETQYF

J gene: TRBJ2-3
D gene: TRBD1
V gene: TRBV7-9
CDR3 protein: CASSLGQVTTDTQYF

J gene: TRBJ2-1
D gene: TRBD1
V gene: TRBV4-1
CDR3 protein: CASSLDRGLGGIKQSSYNEQFF

J gene: TRBJ2-1
D gene: NA
V gene: TRBV6-5
CDR3 protein: CASATSYNEQFF

J gene: TRBJ2-5
D gene: TRBD2
V gene: TRBV9
CDR3 protein: CASSVGGRGQETQYF

J gene: TRBJ2-3
D gene: NA
V gene: TRBV7-9
CDR3 protein: CASSFGAGATDTQYF

J gene: TRBJ1-1
D gene: TRBD1
V gene: TRBV5-1
CDR3 protein: CASSSQGQLTEAFF

J gene: TRBJ2-5
D gene: TRBD1
V gene: TRBV28
CDR3 protein: CASSLKLASPYRGLRGGETQYF

J gene: TRBJ2-7
D gene: TRBD2
V gene: TRBV2
CDR3 protein: CASSRLAGDDEQYF

J gene: TRBJ1-3
D gene: NA
V gene: TRBV15
CDR3 protein: CATSFLLSGNTIYF

J gene: TRBJ2-7
D gene: TRBD1
V gene: TRBV18
CDR3 protein: CASSQGDRGLYEQYF

J gene: TRBJ2-7
D gene: TRBD1
V gene: TRBV5-4
CDR3 protein: CASSLGQYYEQYF

J gene: TRBJ2-3
D gene: NA
V gene: TRBV14
CDR3 protein: CASSHLGTGSTDTQYF

J gene: TRBJ1-5
D gene: NA
V gene: TRBV10-3
CDR3 protein: CAIRGQNSNQPQHF